This T cell receptor (beta chain) was captured in a study of T cells after yellow fever vaccination. The study, taken as a whole, reports: Among all clonotypes, a small share was observed in both CD4 and CD8 compartments.

Making TCR cDNA involved 5'RACE template switching, which added UMIs and a universal primer site. TCRdb reanalysed the 5' RACE reads using MiXCR and keeps one entry per CDR3 protein. The repertoire holds about 550,000 distinct CDR3 sequences, with about 19% as singletons. V was shortened by 0 bases and J by 7 bases, with 16 bases between the two germline ends. The germline gives CDR1 LGHDT, CDR2 YNNKEL (reference sequence). The CDR3 has 15 residues. Ten or more counts support this clonotype. Its antigen remains unidentified. Sample: PBMCs, taken 15 days after the yellow fever booster vaccination. The clonotype comes from a man aged 30 to 39 who received the YFV17D yellow fever vaccine. The genes are TRBV3-1 and TRBJ2-7; possible D gene TRBD2, 6 bases. The CDR3 DNA sequence: TGTGCCAGCAGCCAAGACGGAGGGGCGAGGAGGGAGCAGTACTTC. It codes for CASSQDGGARREQYF.